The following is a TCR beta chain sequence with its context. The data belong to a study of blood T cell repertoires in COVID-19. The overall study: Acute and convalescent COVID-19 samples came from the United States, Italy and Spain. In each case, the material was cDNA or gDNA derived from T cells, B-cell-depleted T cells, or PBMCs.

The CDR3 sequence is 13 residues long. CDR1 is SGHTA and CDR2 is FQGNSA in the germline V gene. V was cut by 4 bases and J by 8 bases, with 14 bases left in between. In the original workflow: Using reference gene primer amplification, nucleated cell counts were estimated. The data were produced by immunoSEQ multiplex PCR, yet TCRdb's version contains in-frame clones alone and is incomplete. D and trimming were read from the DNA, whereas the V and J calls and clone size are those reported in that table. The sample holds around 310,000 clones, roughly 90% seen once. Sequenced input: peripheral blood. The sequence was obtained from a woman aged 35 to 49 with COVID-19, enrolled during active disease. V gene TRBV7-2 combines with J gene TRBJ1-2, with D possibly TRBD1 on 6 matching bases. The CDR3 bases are TGTGCCAGCAGCTCGGGGGGGCCGTGGGGCTACACCTTC. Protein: CASSSGGPWGYTF. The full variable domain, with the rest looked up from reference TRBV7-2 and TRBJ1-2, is GAGVSQSPSNKVTEKGKDVELRCDPISGHTALYWYRQSLGQGLEFLIYFQGNSAPDKSGLPSDRFSAERTGGSVSTLTIQRTQQEDSAVYLCASSSGGPWGYTFGSGTRLTVV.